The next 21 T cell receptor beta chains were all read from a single sample in a study of T cells in localized non-small cell lung cancer. Data came from immunoSEQ multiplex PCR; TCRdb stores just in-frame clones and leaves some out. The repertoire holds about 59,000 clones, approximately 90% seen once, with 15% to 20% in the top ten. The sample was peripheral blood, taken before any cancer treatment. The receptors stem from a man aged 35 to 69 with stage I lung adenocarcinoma.

The chain recombines TRBV18 with TRBJ2-7, with TRBD1 identical over 11 bases. Germline assignment: CDR1 KGHSH and CDR2 LQKENI. There are 14 residues in the CDR3. Germline trimming cut 4 bases from V and 6 bases from J; bases unmatched to any gene: 5. CDR3 DNA sequence: TGTGCCAGCTCACTGGGACAGGGGGTAGGCGAGCAGTACTTC. This sequence encodes CASSLGQGVGEQYF.

This clone was observed a single time. The chain links TRBV5-1 to TRBJ1-2; D perhaps matches TRBD1 (5 bases). The CDR3 is 14 amino acids. Germline V gene data show CDR1 as SGHRS and CDR2 as YFSETQ. V was pared by 0 bases and J by 2 bases, with 8 bases between. Here the CDR3 DNA reads TGCGCCAGCAGCTTGGATTCAGGGAACTATGGCTACACCTTC. Its translation is CASSLDSGNYGYTF.

The chain combines TRBV6-1 with TRBJ2-7; TRBD2 might be the D (6 bases). The CDR3 contains 14 residues. Trimming stripped 8 bases from V and 5 bases from J, with 19 bases between. Germline loops: CDR1 MNHNS, CDR2 SASEGT. CDR3 in amino acids: CASCTRGGVDEQYF. The CDR3 DNA follows: TGTGCCAGCTGCACGAGGGGCGGGGTGGACGAGCAGTACTTC.

The count of this clone is one. The V call is TRBV7-3, the J call TRBJ2-2, with D possibly matching TRBD1 (6 bases). Trimming cost V 2 bases and J 5 bases, with 12 bases left between them. In germline, CDR1 is SGHTA, CDR2 FQGTGA. The CDR3 covers 15 residues. CDR3 in DNA: TGTGCCAGCAGCTTACAGGGGCGTGGTACCGGGGAGCTGTTTTTT. Protein sequence: CASSLQGRGTGELFF.

The V call is TRBV27, the J call TRBJ2-1; D gene uncertain. Germline V CDR1 and CDR2: MNHEY, SMNVEV (reference sequence). Between the trimmed V and J ends, which lost 1 base and 9 bases, there was a span of 10 bases. The CDR3 sequence is 13 residues long. CDR3 nucleotide sequence: TGTGCCAGCAGTTTATTGATTAGAACTGAGCAGTTCTTC. Translated, it gives CASSLLIRTEQFF.

This rearrangement joins TRBV5-1 to TRBJ1-3; D unclear. Trimming took 1 base from V and 0 from J, leaving 2 bases between them. The germline V gene encodes CDR1 SGHRS and CDR2 YFSETQ. CDR3 length: 13 amino acids. In DNA form, the CDR3 reads TGCGCCAGCAGCTTGAACTCTGGAAACACCATATATTTT. This translates into CASSLNSGNTIYF.

The rearrangement joins TRBV7-2 to TRBJ1-1; a weak D match, TRBD1 (5 bases). Trimming took 0 bases from V and 5 from J, leaving 10 bases between them. The CDR3 has 14 residues. Germline CDR1 SGHTA, CDR2 FQGNSA. The CDR3 coding sequence is TGTGCCAGCAGCTTAGCTTTGGGGACTACTGAAGCTTTCTTT. The encoded protein is CASSLALGTTEAFF.

The chain has TRBV6-1 and TRBJ2-7; TRBD1 might be the D (5 bases). V was shortened by 4 bases and J by 3 bases, with 7 bases between the two germline ends. Germline CDR1 and CDR2: MNHNS and SASEGT. The CDR3 spans 12 residues. In nucleotides, the CDR3 is TGTGCCAGCAGTGGGGGCGGCTACGAGCAGTACTTC. Protein sequence: CASSGGGYEQYF.

This clone was recorded once. The rearrangement links TRBV5-1 to TRBJ2-5; maybe TRBD1 (6 bases). CDR3 length: 14 amino acids. V was pared by 1 base and J by 0 bases, with 7 bases between. Per germline, CDR1 SGHRS and CDR2 YFSETQ. The CDR3 DNA reads as TGCGCCAGCAGCTTGACAGGGTACCAAGAGACCCAGTACTTC. This translates into CASSLTGYQETQYF.

The chain carries TRBV6-5 and TRBJ2-2; D is ambiguous. V dropped 2 bases and J dropped 1 base, with 5 bases sitting between them. The germline V gene encodes CDR1 MNHEY and CDR2 SVGAGI. The CDR3 is 14 amino acids. The CDR3 DNA reads TGTGCCAGCAGTTACGGCGGGAACACCGGGGAGCTGTTTTTT. This sequence encodes CASSYGGNTGELFF.

The sample holds one count of this clone. Other DNA sequences within the sample encode an identical CDR3. The V gene is TRBV27, the J gene TRBJ1-5; no firm D call. The germline V and J ends were trimmed by 6 bases and 4 bases, with 10 bases remaining between them. There are 13 residues in the CDR3. Germline lookup yields CDR1 MNHEY and CDR2 SMNVEV (reference sequence). The CDR3 spells CASSFAGNQPQHF. CDR3 nucleotide sequence: TGTGCCAGCAGCTTCGCCGGGAATCAGCCCCAGCATTTT.

The chain couples TRBV5-1 to TRBJ2-3, with D hard to call. Germline loops: CDR1 SGHRS, CDR2 YFSETQ. CDR3 size: 13 residues. V was clipped by 5 bases and J by 0 bases, with 7 bases between them. The CDR3, as DNA: TGCGCCAGCAGTCCACCCAGCACAGATACGCAGTATTTT. The encoded protein is CASSPPSTDTQYF. Using reference TRBV5-1 and TRBJ2-3 for the parts outside the CDR3, the full variable domain is KAGVTQTPRYLIKTRGQQVTLSCSPISGHRSVSWYQQTPGQGLQFLFEYFSETQRNKGNFPGRFSGRQFSNSRSEMNVSTLELGDSALYLCASSPPSTDTQYFGPGTRLTVL.

CDR3 sequence (DNA): TGTGCCAGCAGGACGACAGGGGAACTCGCAGATACGCAGTATTTT. Translating gives CASRTTGELADTQYF. The V gene is TRBV7-2, the J gene TRBJ2-3; 8 bases match TRBD1. The germline CDR1 and CDR2 sequences are SGHTA and FQGNSA. The V gene end was trimmed by 6 bases and the J gene end by 4 bases; junction bases not matched to a gene: 9. The CDR3 length is 15 residues.

V and J are TRBV7-9 and TRBJ2-2; the D is unclear. The CDR3 has 14 amino acids. V lost 0 bases and J 6 bases, leaving 8 bases between the germline ends. Per germline, CDR1 SEHNR and CDR2 FQNEAQ (reference sequence). CDR3 DNA sequence: TGTGCCAGCAGCTTAGCGGCAGTCCCCGGGGAGCTGTTTTTT. This translates into CASSLAAVPGELFF.

This rearrangement joins TRBV18 to TRBJ2-7; tentatively, D is TRBD1 or TRBD2 (5 bases each). Germline lookup yields CDR1 KGHSH and CDR2 LQKENI. This CDR3 spans 14 amino acids. Trimming shortened V by 0 bases and J by 3 bases, and 9 bases separated the two germline ends. The CDR3 bases are TGTGCCAGCTCACCACCGGGACGGAGCTACGAGCAGTACTTC. Its translation is CASSPPGRSYEQYF.

This clone was found once. V is TRBV19 and J is TRBJ1-2; weak D call: TRBD1 (5 bases). V was shortened by 7 bases and J by 2 bases, with 14 bases between the two germline ends. Germline loops: CDR1 LNHDA, CDR2 SQIVND (reference sequence). The CDR3 spans 14 residues. Here the CDR3 DNA reads TGTGCCAGTACCCCAGGGTCACCGAACTATGGCTACACCTTC. Amino acid sequence: CASTPGSPNYGYTF.

The chain couples TRBV4-1 to TRBJ1-5; a weak D match, TRBD1 (6 bases). Trimming pared 2 bases from V and 1 base from J, leaving 24 bases between. Germline V lookup: CDR1 MGHRA, CDR2 YSYEKL. The CDR3 is made up of 20 amino acids. The CDR3: CASSQSFPRQTGLSNQPQHF. The CDR3 bases are TGCGCCAGCAGCCAATCGTTCCCCAGGCAGACAGGTCTCAGCAATCAGCCCCAGCATTTT.

J is TRBJ2-2 and V is TRBV6-1; possibly TRBD1 for D (5 bases). Trimming took 8 bases from V and 3 from J, leaving 16 bases between them. CDR3 length equals 15 residues. The germline V gene has CDR1 MNHNS and CDR2 SASEGT. DNA for the CDR3: TGTGCCAGCCTTCGGCAGGGTGGTTACACCGGGGAGCTGTTTTTT. Amino acid sequence: CASLRQGGYTGELFF.

In DNA, the CDR3 is TGTGCCAGCAAAGGGGACAGGGTTGGCTACACCTTC. Translation: CASKGDRVGYTF. V and J are TRBV6-1 and TRBJ1-2; 9 nucleotides line up with TRBD1. Germline V gene lookup returns CDR1 MNHNS and CDR2 SASEGT. The CDR3 has 12 residues. Germline trimming cut 7 bases from V and 7 bases from J; bases unmatched to any gene: 4.

The chain links TRBV5-1 to TRBJ2-2, with D unclear. CDR3 length equals 15 residues. Germline V gene data show CDR1 as SGHRS and CDR2 as YFSETQ. The V end was cut by 4 bases, the J end by 1 base, with 11 bases between. The chain's CDR3 is CASSLGDMNTGELFF. The CDR3 DNA sequence: TGCGCCAGCAGCCTTGGAGACATGAACACCGGGGAGCTGTTTTTT.

The chain joins TRBV9 to TRBJ2-1, with 11 bases fitting TRBD2. The CDR3 consists of 17 residues. The V segment lost 4 bases and the J segment 0 bases; nucleotides outside the gene matches: 6. CDR1 is SGDLS and CDR2 is YYNGEE in the germline V gene. CDR3 bases: TGTGCCAGCAGCACCCTTAGCGGGAGGGCCTCCTACAATGAGCAGTTCTTC. It codes for CASSTLSGRASYNEQFF.